The 9 T cell receptor beta chains below come from one sample, sequenced in a study of T cell clonality in common variable immunodeficiency. This table comes from immunoSEQ multiplex PCR, and its TCRdb copy is limited to in-frame clones, with some not included. Singletons are absent from the sample, which has about 45,000 clones. The material sequenced was peripheral blood mononuclear cells. The receptor source for this set is a person between 18 and 75 years old in good health.

This clone was found many times. The CDR3 end lies 3 residues beyond the end of the read and is filled in from the germline J gene. The rearrangement uses TRBV11-3 and TRBJ2-5; D may be TRBD1 (5 bases). Trimming removed 5 bases from V and 2 bases from J, with 15 bases in between. CDR1 is SGHNT and CDR2 is YENEEA in the germline V gene. The CDR3 is 15 amino acids. The CDR3 reads CASSENPGNQETQYF. Incomplete CDR3 DNA: TGTGCCAGCAGCGAAAACCCAGGGAATCAAGAGACC.

Ten or more counts support this clone. The missing CDR3 end, 3 residues past where the read stops, is filled in from the germline J gene. This rearrangement joins TRBV12-3 or TRBV12-4 to TRBJ1-1; 7 bases fit TRBD1. This CDR3 is built from 14 residues. The ends lost 6 bases at V and 1 base at J; junction bases unmatched: 5. The part of the CDR3 DNA that was read is TGTGCCAGCAGCAAAGGGGGCGGGAACACTGAA. Its translation: CASSKGGGNTE. The CDR3 as a whole reads CASSKGGGNTEAFF.

This clone occurred many times. The read ends 3 residues early relative to the CDR3; the germline J gene fills the gap. The rearrangement uses TRBV6-1 and TRBJ1-5; maybe TRBD1 (5 bases). Between the trimmed V and J ends, which lost 2 bases and 5 bases, there was a span of 10 bases. This CDR3 contains 14 residues. In germline, CDR1 is MNHNS, CDR2 SASEGT. The part of the CDR3 DNA that was read is TGTGCCAGCAGTGAATATGGGGGGGATCAGCCC. Protein: CASSEYGGDQP. The entire CDR3 protein is CASSEYGGDQPQHF.

This clone was observed many times. The CDR3 end is not reached by the read, which stops 3 residues before it; the germline J gene fills it in. The V and J genes are TRBV7-8 and TRBJ1-5; possibly TRBD1 for D (6 bases). Trimming removed 5 bases from V and 4 bases from J, with 15 bases in between. The CDR3 is made up of 15 amino acids. Germline V lookup: CDR1 SGHVS, CDR2 FQNEAQ. The CDR3 is CASSATRQGNQPQHF. The CDR3 bases that were read are TGTGCCAGCAGCGCAACTCGCCAGGGGAATCAGCCC.

This clone was recorded many times. The read falls 3 residues short of the CDR3 end, and the missing part is taken from the germline J gene. V usage is TRBV19 and J usage is TRBJ2-3; 11 nucleotides agree with TRBD2. This CDR3 is 16 amino acids long. Germline-derived CDR1 and CDR2 are LNHDA and SQIVND (reference sequence). The V gene end was trimmed by 4 bases and the J gene end by 4 bases; junction bases not matched to a gene: 7. The DNA read from the CDR3 is TGTGCCAGTAGTAAGACTAGCGGGACCCCCCCAGATACG. It translates to CASSKTSGTPPDT. The whole CDR3 sequence reads CASSKTSGTPPDTQYF.

This clone was seen repeatedly, ten times or more. The read falls 3 residues short of the CDR3 end, and the missing part is taken from the germline J gene. V is TRBV7-9 and J is TRBJ1-2; maybe TRBD1 (6 bases). Trimming pared 5 bases from V and 4 bases from J, leaving 14 bases between. CDR3 length equals 14 residues. CDR1 is SEHNR, CDR2 FQNEAQ, per germline (reference sequence). The sequenced CDR3 bases are TGTGCCAGCAGCGCGAGGGACATCCTCTATGGC. This gives the protein CASSARDILYG. The entire CDR3 is CASSARDILYGYTF. Together with reference TRBV7-9 and TRBJ1-2, the CDR3 gives the full variable domain: DTGVSQNPRHKITKRGQNVTFRCDPISEHNRLYWYRQTLGQGPEFLTYFQNEAQLEKSRLLSDRFSAERPKGSFSTLEIQRTEQGDSAMYLCASSARDILYGYTFGSGTRLTVV.

This clone has at least ten counts. The read is 3 residues too short to cover the CDR3 end, so that end is filled in from the germline J gene. This chain uses TRBV14 with TRBJ2-3; possible D gene TRBD2, 5 bases. V was clipped by 0 bases and J by 2 bases, with 18 bases between them. CDR1 and CDR2 (germline): SGHDN, FVKESK. This CDR3 spans 18 amino acids. This chain's CDR3 is CASSQDAGLAGYTDTQYF. Incomplete CDR3 DNA: TGTGCCAGCAGCCAAGATGCGGGTCTAGCCGGGTACACAGATACG.

This clone has ten or more counts. The missing CDR3 end, 3 residues past where the read stops, is filled in from the germline J gene. The chain carries TRBV7-2 and TRBJ1-6, with 9 bases lining up with TRBD1. The germline gives CDR1 SGHTA, CDR2 FQGNSA. CDR3 length: 15 amino acids. J was trimmed by 8 bases and V by 5 bases; bases with no gene match: 7. The CDR3 bases that were read are TGTGCCAGCAGCCCCCGACAGGGGGTCGATTCACCC. Translation: CASSPRQGVDSP. The CDR3 as a whole reads CASSPRQGVDSPLHF.

This clone was found many times. The read falls 3 residues short of the CDR3 end, and the missing part is taken from the germline J gene. This sample also contains other DNA sequences that code for the same CDR3. The chain is built from TRBV20-1 and TRBJ2-3, with a weak D call TRBD1 (6 bases). Germline V gene lookup returns CDR1 DFQATT and CDR2 SNEGSKA (reference sequence). The V gene lost 6 bases and the J gene lost 2 bases, with 12 bases spanning the gap. The length of the CDR3 is 13 residues. CDR3 DNA, as far as it was read: TGCAGTGCAAAGGACAGCCTCACAGATACG. Translation: CSAKDSLTDT. The full CDR3 protein reads CSAKDSLTDTQYF.